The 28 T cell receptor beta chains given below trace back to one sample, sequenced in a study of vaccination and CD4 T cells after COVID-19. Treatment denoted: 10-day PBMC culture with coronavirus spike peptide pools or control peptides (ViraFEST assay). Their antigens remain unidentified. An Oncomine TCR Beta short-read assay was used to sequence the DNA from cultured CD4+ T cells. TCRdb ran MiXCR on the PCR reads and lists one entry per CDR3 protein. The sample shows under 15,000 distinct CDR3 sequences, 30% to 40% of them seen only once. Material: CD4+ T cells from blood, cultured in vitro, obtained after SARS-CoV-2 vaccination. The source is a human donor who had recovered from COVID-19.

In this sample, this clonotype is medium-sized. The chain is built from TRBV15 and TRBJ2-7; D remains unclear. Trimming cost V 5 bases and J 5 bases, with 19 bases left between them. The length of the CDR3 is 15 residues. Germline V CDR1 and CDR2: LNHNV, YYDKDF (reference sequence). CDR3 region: CATSGDRGVRNEQYF. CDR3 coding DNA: TGTGCCACCAGCGGGGATCGTGGGGTTCGAAACGAGCAGTACTTC.

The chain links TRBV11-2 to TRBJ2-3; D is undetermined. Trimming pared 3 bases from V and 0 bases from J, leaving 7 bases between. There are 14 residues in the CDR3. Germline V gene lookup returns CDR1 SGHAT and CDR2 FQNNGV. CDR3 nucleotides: TGTGCCAGCAGCTTGTTCCTTAGCACAGATACGCAGTATTTT. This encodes CASSLFLSTDTQYF.

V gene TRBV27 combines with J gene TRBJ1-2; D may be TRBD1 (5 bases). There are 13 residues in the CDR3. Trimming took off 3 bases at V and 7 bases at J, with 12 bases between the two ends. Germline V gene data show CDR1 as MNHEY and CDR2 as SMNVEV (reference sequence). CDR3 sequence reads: CASSFQPGSGYTF. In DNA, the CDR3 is TGTGCCAGCAGTTTTCAACCAGGGAGTGGCTACACCTTC.

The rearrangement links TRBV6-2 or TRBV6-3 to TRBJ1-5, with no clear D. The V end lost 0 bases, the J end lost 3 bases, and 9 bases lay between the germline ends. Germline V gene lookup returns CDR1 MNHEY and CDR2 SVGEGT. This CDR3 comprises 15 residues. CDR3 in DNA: TGTGCCAGCAGTTACTCCTCCTGGCCCAATCAGCCCCAGCATTTT. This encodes CASSYSSWPNQPQHF.

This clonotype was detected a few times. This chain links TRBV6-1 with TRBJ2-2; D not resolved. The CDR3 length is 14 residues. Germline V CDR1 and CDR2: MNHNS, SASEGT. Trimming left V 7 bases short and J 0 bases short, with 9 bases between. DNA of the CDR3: TGTGCCAGCACCCCGTCAGCGAACACCGGGGAGCTGTTTTTT. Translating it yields CASTPSANTGELFF.

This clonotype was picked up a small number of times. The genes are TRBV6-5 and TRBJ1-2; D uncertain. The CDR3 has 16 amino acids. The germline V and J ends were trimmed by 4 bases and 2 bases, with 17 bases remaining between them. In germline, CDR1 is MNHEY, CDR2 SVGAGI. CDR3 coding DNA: TGTGCCAGCAGTTCAGCGACAAGGGCAGAGAACTATGGCTACACCTTC. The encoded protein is CASSSATRAENYGYTF.

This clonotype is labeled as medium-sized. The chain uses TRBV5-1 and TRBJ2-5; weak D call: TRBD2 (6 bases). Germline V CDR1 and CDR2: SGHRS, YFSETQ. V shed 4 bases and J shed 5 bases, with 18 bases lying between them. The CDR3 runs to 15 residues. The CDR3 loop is CASSPLGGVVETQYF. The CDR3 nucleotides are TGCGCCAGCAGCCCCCTCGGGGGAGTTGTGGAGACCCAGTACTTC.

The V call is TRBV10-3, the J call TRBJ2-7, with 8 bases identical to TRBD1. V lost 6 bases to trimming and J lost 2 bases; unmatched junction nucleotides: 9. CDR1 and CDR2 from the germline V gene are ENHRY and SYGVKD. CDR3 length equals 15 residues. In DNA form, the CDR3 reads TGTGCCATCAGCGCTCAGGGGGCGGGCGCCTACGAGCAGTACTTC. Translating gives CAISAQGAGAYEQYF.

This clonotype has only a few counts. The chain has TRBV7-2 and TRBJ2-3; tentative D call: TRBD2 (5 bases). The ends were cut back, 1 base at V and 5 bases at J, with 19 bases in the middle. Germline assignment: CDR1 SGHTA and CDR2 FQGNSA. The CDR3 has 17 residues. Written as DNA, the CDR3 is TGTGCCAGCAGCTTAGTTTTGAGGTGGGAGCAGGTAGATACGCAGTATTTT. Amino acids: CASSLVLRWEQVDTQYF.

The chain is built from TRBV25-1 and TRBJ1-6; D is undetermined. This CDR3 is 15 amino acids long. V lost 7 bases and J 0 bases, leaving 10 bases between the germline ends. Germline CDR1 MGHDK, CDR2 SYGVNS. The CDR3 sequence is CASTGLGSYNSPLHF. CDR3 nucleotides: TGTGCCAGCACAGGTCTCGGCTCCTATAATTCACCCCTCCACTTT. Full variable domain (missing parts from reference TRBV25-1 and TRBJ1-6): EADIYQTPRYLVIGTGKKITLECSQTMGHDKMYWYQQDPGMELHLIHYSYGVNSTEKGDLSSESTVSRIRTEHFPLTLESARPSHTSQYLCASTGLGSYNSPLHFGNGTRLTVT.

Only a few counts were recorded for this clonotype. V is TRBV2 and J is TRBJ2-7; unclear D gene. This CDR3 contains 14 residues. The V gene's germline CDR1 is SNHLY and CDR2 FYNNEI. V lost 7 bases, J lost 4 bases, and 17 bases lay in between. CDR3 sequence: CASINRLVRYEQYF. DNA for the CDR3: TGTGCCAGCATAAATCGGTTGGTACGATACGAGCAGTACTTC. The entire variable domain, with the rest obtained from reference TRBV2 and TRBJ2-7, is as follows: EPEVTQTPSHQVTQMGQEVILRCVPISNHLYFYWYRQILGQKVEFLVSFYNNEISEKSEIFDDQFSVERPDGSNFTLKIRSTKLEDSAMYFCASINRLVRYEQYFGPGTRLTVT.

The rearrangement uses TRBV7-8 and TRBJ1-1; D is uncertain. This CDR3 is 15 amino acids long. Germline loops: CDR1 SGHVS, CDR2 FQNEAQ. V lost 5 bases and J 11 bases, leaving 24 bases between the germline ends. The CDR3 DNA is TGTGCCAGCAGCCCTAGGACGCGACAACCTCTTTCGGCTTTCTTT. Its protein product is CASSPRTRQPLSAFF.

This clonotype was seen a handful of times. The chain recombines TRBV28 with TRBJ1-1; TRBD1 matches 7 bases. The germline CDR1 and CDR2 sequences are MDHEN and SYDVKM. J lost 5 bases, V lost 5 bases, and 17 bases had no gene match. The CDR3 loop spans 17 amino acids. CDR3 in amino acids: CASSRQWGAGGETEAFF. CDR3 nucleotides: TGTGCCAGCAGTCGACAGTGGGGGGCAGGGGGAGAGACTGAAGCTTTCTTT.

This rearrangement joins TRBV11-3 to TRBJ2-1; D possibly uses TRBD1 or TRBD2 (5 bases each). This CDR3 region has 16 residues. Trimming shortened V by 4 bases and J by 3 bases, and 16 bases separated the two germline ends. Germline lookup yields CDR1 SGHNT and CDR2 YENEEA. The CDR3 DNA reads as TGTGCCAGCAGCTCAAACCCGGGACGGAACTACAATGAGCAGTTCTTC. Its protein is CASSSNPGRNYNEQFF.

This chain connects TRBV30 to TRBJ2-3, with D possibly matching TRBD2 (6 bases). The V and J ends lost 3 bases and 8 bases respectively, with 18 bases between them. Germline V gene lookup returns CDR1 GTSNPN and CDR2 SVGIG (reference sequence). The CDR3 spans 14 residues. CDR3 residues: CAWSTGSGPFTQYF. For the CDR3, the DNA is TGTGCCTGGAGCACCGGGAGCGGACCTTTTACGCAGTATTTT.

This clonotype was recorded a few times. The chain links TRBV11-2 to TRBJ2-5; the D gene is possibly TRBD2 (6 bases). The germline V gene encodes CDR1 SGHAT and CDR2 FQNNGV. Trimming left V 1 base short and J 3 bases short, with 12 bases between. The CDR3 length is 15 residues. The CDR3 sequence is CASSLGGVLKETQYF. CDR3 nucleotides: TGTGCCAGCAGCTTAGGGGGGGTACTCAAAGAGACCCAGTACTTC.

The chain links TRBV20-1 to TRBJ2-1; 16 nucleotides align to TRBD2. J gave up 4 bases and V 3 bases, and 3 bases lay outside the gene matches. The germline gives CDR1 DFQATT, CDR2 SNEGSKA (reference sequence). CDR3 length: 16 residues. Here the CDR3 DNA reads TGCAGTGCTAGGGGACTAGCGGGAGGGAGGTACAATGAGCAGTTCTTC. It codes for CSARGLAGGRYNEQFF.

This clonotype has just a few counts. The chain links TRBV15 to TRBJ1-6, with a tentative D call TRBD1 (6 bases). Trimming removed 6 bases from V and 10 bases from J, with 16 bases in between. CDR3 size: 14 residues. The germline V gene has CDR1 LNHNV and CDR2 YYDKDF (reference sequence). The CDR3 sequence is CATRNRVAGSPLHF. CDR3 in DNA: TGTGCCACCAGGAACAGGGTGGCAGGATCACCCCTCCACTTT.

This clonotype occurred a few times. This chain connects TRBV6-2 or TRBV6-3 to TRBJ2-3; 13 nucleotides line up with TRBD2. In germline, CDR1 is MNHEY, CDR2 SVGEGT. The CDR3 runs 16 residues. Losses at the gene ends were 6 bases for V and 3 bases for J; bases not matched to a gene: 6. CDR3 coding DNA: TGTGCCAGCAGCCAGACTAGCGGGAGGCCGACAGATACGCAGTATTTT. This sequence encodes CASSQTSGRPTDTQYF.

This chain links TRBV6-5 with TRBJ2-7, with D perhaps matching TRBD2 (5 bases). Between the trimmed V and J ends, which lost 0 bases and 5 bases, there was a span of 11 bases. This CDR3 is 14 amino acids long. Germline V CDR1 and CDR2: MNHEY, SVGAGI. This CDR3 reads CASSYSRRVDEQYF. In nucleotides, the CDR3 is TGTGCCAGCAGTTACTCAAGGCGGGTAGACGAGCAGTACTTC.

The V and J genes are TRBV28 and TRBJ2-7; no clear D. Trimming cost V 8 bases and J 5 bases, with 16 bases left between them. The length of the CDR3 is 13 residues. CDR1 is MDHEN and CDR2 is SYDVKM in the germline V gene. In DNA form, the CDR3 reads TGTGCCAGCGAGGACGAAATTAGGAACGAGCAGTACTTC. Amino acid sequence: CASEDEIRNEQYF.

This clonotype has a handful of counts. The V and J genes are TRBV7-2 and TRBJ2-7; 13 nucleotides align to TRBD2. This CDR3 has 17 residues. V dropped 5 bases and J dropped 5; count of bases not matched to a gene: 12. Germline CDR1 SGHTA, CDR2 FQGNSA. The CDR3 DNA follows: TGTGCCAGCAGCGACCAGGTTTTGACTAGCGGGAGGAACGAGCAGTACTTC. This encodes CASSDQVLTSGRNEQYF.

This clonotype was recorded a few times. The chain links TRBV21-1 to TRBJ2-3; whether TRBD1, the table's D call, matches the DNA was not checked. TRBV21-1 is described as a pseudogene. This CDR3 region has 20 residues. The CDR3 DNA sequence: TGTGCCCGACGGCCGCCCAACGTCCCCGGGACAGGGGTCCTCAAGTATACGCAGTATTTT. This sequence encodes CARRPPNVPGTGVLKYTQYF.

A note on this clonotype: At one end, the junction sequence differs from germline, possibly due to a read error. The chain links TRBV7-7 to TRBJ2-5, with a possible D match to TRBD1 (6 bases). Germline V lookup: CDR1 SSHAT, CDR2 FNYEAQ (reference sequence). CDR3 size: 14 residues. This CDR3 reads CASSFSQGLETQYF. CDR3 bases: TGTGCTAGCAGCTTCTCCCAGGGGCTGGAGACCCAGTACTTC.

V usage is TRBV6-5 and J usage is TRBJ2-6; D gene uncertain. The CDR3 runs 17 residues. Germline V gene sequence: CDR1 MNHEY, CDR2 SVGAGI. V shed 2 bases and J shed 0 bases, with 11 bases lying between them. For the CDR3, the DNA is TGTGCCAGCAGTTACGACGGAACCCGCTCTGGGGCCAACGTCCTGACTTTC. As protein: CASSYDGTRSGANVLTF.

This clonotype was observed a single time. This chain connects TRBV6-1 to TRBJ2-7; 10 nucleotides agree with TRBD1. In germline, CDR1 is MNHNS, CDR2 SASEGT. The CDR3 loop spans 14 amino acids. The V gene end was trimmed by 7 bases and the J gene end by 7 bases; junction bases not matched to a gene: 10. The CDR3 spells CASNLGQGGGEQYF. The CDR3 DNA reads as TGTGCCAGCAACCTCGGACAGGGGGGGGGAGAGCAGTACTTC.

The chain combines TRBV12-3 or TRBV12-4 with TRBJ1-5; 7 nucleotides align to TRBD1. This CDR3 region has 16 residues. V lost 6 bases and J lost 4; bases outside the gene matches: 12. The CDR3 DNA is TGTGCCAGCAGACCATCTACAGGGGCCAATAATCAGCCCCAGCATTTT. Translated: CASRPSTGANNQPQHF.

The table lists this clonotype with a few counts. This CDR3 reads CSATTQSSYNSPLHF. CDR3 nucleotides: TGCAGTGCCACTACACAGAGCTCCTATAATTCACCCCTCCACTTT. The chain is built from TRBV20-1 and TRBJ1-6; D not resolved. The CDR3 consists of 15 residues. V lost 6 bases and J lost 0, with 12 bases in between. Germline CDR1 is DFQATT and CDR2 is SNEGSKA (reference sequence).